What follows describes a single TCR beta chain. This sample is part of a study of blood T cell repertoires in COVID-19. Background on the study: COVID-19 samples collected from the United States, Italy and Spain covered acute and convalescent phases. The analysed material was cDNA or gDNA that came from T cells, B-cell-depleted T cells, or PBMCs.

Original methodology: Amplification from reference gene primers served as the basis for estimated nucleated cell counts. Produced via immunoSEQ multiplex PCR; TCRdb's table is partial and in-frame only. D and trimming come from the DNA, and the V and J calls and clone size come from that table. The data show around 300,000 clones, roughly 87% seen once. CDR1 and CDR2 (germline): SGHVS, FNYEAQ. There are 15 residues in the CDR3. V was clipped by 7 bases and J by 1 base, with 13 bases between them. The chain has TRBV7-6 and TRBJ2-2; tentative D call: TRBD2 (6 bases). This TCR was sampled from a young man with active or convalescent COVID-19. Material: peripheral blood. The DNA of the CDR3 is TGTGCCAGCACCAGTCCCGGGGGGAACACCGGGGAGCTGTTTTTT. Translation: CASTSPGGNTGELFF.